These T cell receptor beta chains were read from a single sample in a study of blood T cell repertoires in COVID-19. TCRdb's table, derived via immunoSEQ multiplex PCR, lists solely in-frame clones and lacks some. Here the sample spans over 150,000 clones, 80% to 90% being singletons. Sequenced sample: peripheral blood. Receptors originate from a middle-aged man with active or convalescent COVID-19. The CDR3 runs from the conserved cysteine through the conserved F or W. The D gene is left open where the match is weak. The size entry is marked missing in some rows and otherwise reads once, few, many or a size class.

CDR3aa: CAWSPGGPGKGETQYF
CDR3nt: TGTGCCTGGAGCCCAGGGGGCCCGGGCAAGGGGGAGACCCAGTACTTC
abundance: .
d_gene: TRBD1
j_gene: TRBJ2-5
v_gene: TRBV30

CDR3aa: CASSLDVAGYSGANVLTF
CDR3nt: TGTGCCAGCAGCTTGGACGTAGCGGGCTACTCTGGGGCCAACGTCCTGACTTTC
abundance: once
d_gene: TRBD2
j_gene: TRBJ2-6
v_gene: TRBV5-5

CDR3aa: CATSPEGLAGLNEQFF
CDR3nt: TGTGCCACCAGTCCCGAGGGACTAGCGGGCCTCAATGAGCAGTTCTTC
abundance: .
d_gene: TRBD2
j_gene: TRBJ2-1
v_gene: TRBV24-1

CDR3aa: CASSQGGTSGGEQYF
CDR3nt: TGTGCCAGCAGCCAGGGGGGGACTAGCGGTGGCGAGCAGTACTTC
abundance: .
d_gene: TRBD2
j_gene: TRBJ2-7
v_gene: TRBV14

CDR3aa: CASSGTGGPYEQYF
CDR3nt: TGTGCCAGCAGCGGGACAGGGGGACCATACGAGCAGTACTTC
abundance: once
d_gene: TRBD1
j_gene: TRBJ2-7
v_gene: TRBV6-2/TRBV6-3

CDR3aa: CASSEGSGSEKLFF
CDR3nt: TGTGCCAGCAGTGAAGGAAGCGGCAGCGAAAAACTGTTTTTT
abundance: .
d_gene: .
j_gene: TRBJ1-4
v_gene: TRBV2

CDR3aa: CASSQVDRGYGYTF
CDR3nt: TGCGCCAGCAGCCAAGTCGACAGGGGCTATGGCTACACCTTC
abundance: .
d_gene: TRBD1
j_gene: TRBJ1-2
v_gene: TRBV4-3

CDR3aa: CASSLGGGQDYNEQFF
CDR3nt: TGTGCCAGCAGCCTCGGGGGGGGCCAAGACTACAATGAGCAGTTCTTC
abundance: .
d_gene: TRBD2
j_gene: TRBJ2-1
v_gene: TRBV7-2

CDR3aa: CASSQEQGNSPLHF
CDR3nt: TGTGCCAGCAGCCAAGAACAGGGTAATTCACCCCTCCACTTT
abundance: .
d_gene: .
j_gene: TRBJ1-6
v_gene: TRBV3-1/TRBV3-2

CDR3aa: CASSQEKGNRGWSGYTF
CDR3nt: TGCGCCAGCAGCCAAGAAAAGGGAAACAGGGGTTGGAGTGGCTACACCTTC
abundance: .
d_gene: TRBD1
j_gene: TRBJ1-2
v_gene: TRBV4-1

CDR3aa: CASSVQVNTEAFF
CDR3nt: TGTGCCAGCAGCGTCCAGGTGAACACTGAAGCTTTCTTT
abundance: .
d_gene: .
j_gene: TRBJ1-1
v_gene: TRBV9

CDR3aa: CASSSFRVVWTGELFF
CDR3nt: TGTGCCAGCAGCTCTTTCAGGGTAGTCTGGACCGGGGAGCTGTTTTTT
abundance: .
d_gene: .
j_gene: TRBJ2-2
v_gene: TRBV6-2/TRBV6-3

CDR3aa: CASSLAGTYSGNTIYF
CDR3nt: TGTGCCAGCAGCTTAGCAGGGACTTATTCTGGAAACACCATATATTTT
abundance: .
d_gene: .
j_gene: TRBJ1-3
v_gene: TRBV7-9

CDR3aa: CASSLIPSGGYEQYF
CDR3nt: TGTGCCAGCAGCTTAATCCCTAGCGGGGGCTACGAGCAGTACTTC
abundance: .
d_gene: TRBD2
j_gene: TRBJ2-7
v_gene: TRBV7-2

CDR3aa: CASSSGTGHQPQHF
CDR3nt: TGTGCCAGCAGTTCCGGGACAGGGCATCAGCCCCAGCATTTT
abundance: once
d_gene: TRBD1
j_gene: TRBJ1-5
v_gene: TRBV28

CDR3aa: CASRPDRTSNYGYTF
CDR3nt: TGTGCCAGCAGGCCGGACAGGACATCTAACTATGGCTACACCTTC
abundance: .
d_gene: TRBD1
j_gene: TRBJ1-2
v_gene: TRBV6-5

CDR3aa: CASRRIATNEKLFF
CDR3nt: TGTGCCAGCAGGAGGATTGCAACTAATGAAAAACTGTTTTTT
abundance: once
d_gene: .
j_gene: TRBJ1-4
v_gene: TRBV27

CDR3aa: CASSTTQGPSPLHF
CDR3nt: TGTGCCAGCTCAACAACTCAGGGTCCCTCACCCCTCCACTTT
abundance: .
d_gene: .
j_gene: TRBJ1-6
v_gene: TRBV18

CDR3aa: CASSVGWQWETQYF
CDR3nt: TGTGCCAGCAGCGTAGGGTGGCAGTGGGAGACCCAGTACTTC
abundance: .
d_gene: .
j_gene: TRBJ2-5
v_gene: TRBV9

CDR3aa: CASSRTDYGYTF
CDR3nt: TGTGCCAGTAGTAGGACAGACTATGGCTACACCTTC
abundance: .
d_gene: .
j_gene: TRBJ1-2
v_gene: TRBV19

CDR3aa: CASSSQRASSAYEQYF
CDR3nt: TGTGCCAGCAGTTCCCAGAGGGCCTCTTCCGCCTACGAGCAGTACTTC
abundance: .
d_gene: .
j_gene: TRBJ2-7
v_gene: TRBV6-5

CDR3aa: CASSDSGGLNTGELFF
CDR3nt: TGTGCCAGCAGCGATTCAGGGGGCCTGAACACCGGGGAGCTGTTTTTT
abundance: .
d_gene: TRBD1
j_gene: TRBJ2-2
v_gene: TRBV5-4

CDR3aa: CAWREQGKAQIDEQFF
CDR3nt: TGTGCCTGGAGAGAACAGGGGAAGGCGCAGATAGATGAGCAGTTCTTC
abundance: .
d_gene: TRBD1
j_gene: TRBJ2-1
v_gene: TRBV30

CDR3aa: CASSAASGRAYNEQFF
CDR3nt: TGCGCCAGCAGTGCCGCTAGCGGGAGAGCCTACAATGAGCAGTTCTTC
abundance: .
d_gene: TRBD2
j_gene: TRBJ2-1
v_gene: TRBV10-1

CDR3aa: CASSLDPGDTDTQYF
CDR3nt: TGTGCCAGCAGCTTAGATCCCGGGGACACAGATACGCAGTATTTT
abundance: few
d_gene: .
j_gene: TRBJ2-3
v_gene: TRBV11-2

CDR3aa: CASSLTTGEGGYTF
CDR3nt: TGTGCCAGCTCACTAACTACTGGAGAGGGTGGCTACACCTTC
abundance: .
d_gene: .
j_gene: TRBJ1-2
v_gene: TRBV18

CDR3aa: CASRGHPNGALHF
CDR3nt: TGTGCCAGCAGGGGACATCCTAATGGGGCCCTCCACTTT
abundance: .
d_gene: .
j_gene: TRBJ1-6
v_gene: TRBV14

CDR3aa: CASSQEVLAGAPYTSSYNEQFF
CDR3nt: TGCGCCAGCAGCCAAGAGGTACTAGCGGGGGCCCCATACACGAGCTCCTACAATGAGCAGTTCTTC
abundance: .
d_gene: TRBD2
j_gene: TRBJ2-1
v_gene: TRBV4-1

CDR3aa: CASSQDHTTKNIQYF
CDR3nt: TGTGCCAGCAGCCAAGATCACACTACCAAAAACATTCAGTACTTC
abundance: .
d_gene: .
j_gene: TRBJ2-4
v_gene: TRBV4-2

CDR3aa: CSARGVAGTYEQYF
CDR3nt: TGCAGTGCTCGTGGGGTAGCGGGGACCTACGAGCAGTACTTC
abundance: .
d_gene: TRBD2
j_gene: TRBJ2-7
v_gene: TRBV20-1

CDR3aa: CASSSGGDSNQPQHF
CDR3nt: TGTGCCAGTAGTAGCGGGGGGGATAGCAATCAGCCCCAGCATTTT
abundance: .
d_gene: .
j_gene: TRBJ1-5
v_gene: TRBV19

CDR3aa: CASSLGLAGGQQYF
CDR3nt: TGTGCCAGCAGCTTGGGTCTAGCGGGAGGGCAGCAGTACTTC
abundance: .
d_gene: TRBD2
j_gene: TRBJ2-7
v_gene: TRBV5-4

CDR3aa: CASSDGQWGSLHF
CDR3nt: TGTGCCAGCAGTGATGGACAGTGGGGTTCCCTCCACTTT
abundance: .
d_gene: .
j_gene: TRBJ1-6
v_gene: TRBV6-4

CDR3aa: CASSEPDRGYEQYF
CDR3nt: TGTGCCAGCAGTGAACCGGACAGGGGCTACGAGCAGTACTTC
abundance: once
d_gene: TRBD1
j_gene: TRBJ2-7
v_gene: TRBV25-1

CDR3aa: CAWSKFGLQPQHF
CDR3nt: TGTGCCTGGAGTAAGTTTGGGCTTCAGCCCCAGCATTTT
abundance: .
d_gene: .
j_gene: TRBJ1-5
v_gene: TRBV30

CDR3aa: CAWSVTGGGAWQPQHF
CDR3nt: TGTGCCTGGAGTGTAACGGGAGGGGGGGCATGGCAGCCCCAGCATTTT
abundance: .
d_gene: .
j_gene: TRBJ1-5
v_gene: TRBV30

CDR3aa: CASSVLEGDNEQFF
CDR3nt: TGTGCCAGCAGCGTTCTAGAGGGGGACAATGAGCAGTTCTTC
abundance: .
d_gene: .
j_gene: TRBJ2-1
v_gene: TRBV9

CDR3aa: CASSPGSDNSPLHF
CDR3nt: TGTGCCAGCAGCCCGGGGTCGGATAATTCACCCCTCCACTTT
abundance: few
d_gene: .
j_gene: TRBJ1-6
v_gene: TRBV7-2

CDR3aa: CASSVGGDTGELFF
CDR3nt: TGTGCCAGCAGCGTAGGCGGCGACACCGGGGAGCTGTTTTTT
abundance: .
d_gene: .
j_gene: TRBJ2-2
v_gene: TRBV9

CDR3aa: CASSSSGGGTEAFF
CDR3nt: TGTGCCAGTAGTTCTAGCGGAGGGGGCACTGAAGCTTTCTTT
abundance: .
d_gene: .
j_gene: TRBJ1-1
v_gene: TRBV19

CDR3aa: CASSQDLGGSPLHF
CDR3nt: TGTGCCAGCAGCCAAGATCTGGGGGGTTCACCCCTCCACTTT
abundance: .
d_gene: .
j_gene: TRBJ1-6
v_gene: TRBV3-1/TRBV3-2

CDR3aa: CASSLEGRGREKLFF
CDR3nt: TGTGCCAGCAGCTTAGAGGGCAGGGGGCGGGAAAAACTGTTTTTT
abundance: .
d_gene: TRBD1
j_gene: TRBJ1-4
v_gene: TRBV11-2

CDR3aa: CASSSCSSEGQIHNEQFF
CDR3nt: TGTGCCAGCAGCTCATGCTCTTCGGAGGGCCAGATTCACAATGAGCAGTTCTTC
abundance: .
d_gene: .
j_gene: TRBJ2-1
v_gene: TRBV21-1

CDR3aa: CASSPIDRDYSPLHF
CDR3nt: TGTGCCAGCAGCCCCATCGACAGGGACTATTCACCCCTCCACTTT
abundance: .
d_gene: TRBD1
j_gene: TRBJ1-6
v_gene: TRBV14

CDR3aa: CASSLVRNTEAFF
CDR3nt: TGTGCCAGCAGTTTGGTTAGAAACACTGAAGCTTTCTTT
abundance: .
d_gene: .
j_gene: TRBJ1-1
v_gene: TRBV12-3/TRBV12-4

CDR3aa: CASSLNRADTQYF
CDR3nt: TGTGCCAGCAGCTTAAACAGGGCTGATACGCAGTATTTT
abundance: .
d_gene: .
j_gene: TRBJ2-3
v_gene: TRBV7-3

CDR3aa: CAWGEGEQFF
CDR3nt: TGTGCCTGGGGGGAGGGTGAGCAGTTCTTC
abundance: few
d_gene: TRBD2
j_gene: TRBJ2-1
v_gene: TRBV30

CDR3aa: CASSVATNEKLFF
CDR3nt: TGCGCCAGCAGTGTAGCAACTAATGAAAAACTGTTTTTT
abundance: .
d_gene: .
j_gene: TRBJ1-4
v_gene: TRBV10-2

CDR3aa: CASTTRQGANSPLHF
CDR3nt: TGTGCCAGCACCACAAGACAGGGGGCTAATTCACCCCTCCACTTT
abundance: .
d_gene: .
j_gene: TRBJ1-6
v_gene: TRBV21-1

CDR3aa: CAWSLGGVQETQYF
CDR3nt: TGTGCCTGGAGTCTAGGCGGGGTCCAAGAGACCCAGTACTTC
abundance: once
d_gene: .
j_gene: TRBJ2-5
v_gene: TRBV30

CDR3aa: CASSELAQSGYTF
CDR3nt: TGTGCCAGCAGTGAACTGGCACAGTCTGGCTACACCTTC
abundance: .
d_gene: .
j_gene: TRBJ1-2
v_gene: TRBV25-1